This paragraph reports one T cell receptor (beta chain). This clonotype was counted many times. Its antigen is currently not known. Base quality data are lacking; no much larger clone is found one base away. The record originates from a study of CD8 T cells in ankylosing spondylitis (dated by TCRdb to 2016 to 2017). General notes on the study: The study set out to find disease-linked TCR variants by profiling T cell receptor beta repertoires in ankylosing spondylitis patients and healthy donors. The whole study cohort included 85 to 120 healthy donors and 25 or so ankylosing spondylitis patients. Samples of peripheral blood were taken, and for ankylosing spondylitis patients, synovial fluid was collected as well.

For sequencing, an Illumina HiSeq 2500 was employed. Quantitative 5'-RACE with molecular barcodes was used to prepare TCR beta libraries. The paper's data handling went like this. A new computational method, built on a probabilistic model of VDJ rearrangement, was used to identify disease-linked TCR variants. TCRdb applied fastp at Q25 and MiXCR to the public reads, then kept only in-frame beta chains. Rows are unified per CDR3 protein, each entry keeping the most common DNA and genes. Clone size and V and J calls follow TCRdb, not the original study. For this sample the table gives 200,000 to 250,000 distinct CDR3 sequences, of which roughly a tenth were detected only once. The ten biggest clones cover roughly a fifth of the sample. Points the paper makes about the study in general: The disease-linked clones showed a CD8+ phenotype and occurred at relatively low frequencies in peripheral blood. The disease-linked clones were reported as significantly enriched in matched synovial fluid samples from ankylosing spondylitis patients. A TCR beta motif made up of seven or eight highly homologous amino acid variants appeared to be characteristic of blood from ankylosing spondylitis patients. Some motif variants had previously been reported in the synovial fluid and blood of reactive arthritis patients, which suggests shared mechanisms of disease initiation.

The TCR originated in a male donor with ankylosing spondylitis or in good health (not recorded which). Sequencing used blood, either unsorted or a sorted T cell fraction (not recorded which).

This receptor has the CDR3 CAIKEGTNNEQFF. The bases read TGTGCCATCAAGGAGGGGACCAACAATGAGCAGTTCTTC. The receptor chain draws on TRBV10-3 and TRBJ2-1; TRBD2 is a possible D gene, resting on 6 matching bases. V drops 7 bases and J drops 5 bases, leaving 12 bases in between. CDR1 and CDR2, per the germline V gene, are ENHRY and SYGVKD. There are 13 amino acids in the CDR3, from cysteine to phenylalanine inclusive. The retained sequence is limited to the CDR3, 39 bases, with the frame set at the first base.